This T cell receptor beta chain was sequenced during a study of blood T cells in healthy people across ages. CDR1 and CDR2 from the germline V gene are LGHDT and YNNKEL (reference sequence). This CDR3 region has 16 residues. Alongside a J-beta primer mix, a sample-barcoded 5' primer served in a second PCR lasting roughly 6 to 11 cycles. One entry per CDR3 protein, called by TCRdb with MiXCR from the 5' RACE reads. The data hold more than 800,000 distinct CDR3 sequences, with under 35% observed a single time. With regard to this clonotype: The junction differs from germline at one of its ends, possibly a read error.

The clonotype comes from a woman of 80 years or more in good health. The V gene is TRBV3-1, the J gene TRBJ1-5; no clear D gene. Sequencing was carried out using blood. DNA for the CDR3: TGTGCCAGCGGCCAAGAGAATAGGGCAGGCAATCAGCCCCAGCATTTT. This encodes CASGQENRAGNQPQHF.